This entry features one T cell receptor beta chain sequence. Clones were sequenced by immunoSEQ multiplex PCR, and TCRdb holds only the in-frame ones, with some missing. The sample has some 120,000 clones; 91% are singletons. This entry belongs to a study of T cell responses to AZD1222 COVID-19 vaccine. Germline-derived CDR1 and CDR2 are MNHEY and SVGAGI. V lost 8 bases and J lost 4, with 11 bases in between. The CDR3 is made up of 12 amino acids. This clonotype originated in an adult in good health. This chain joins TRBV6-5 and TRBJ1-2; no firm D call. The material was peripheral blood, obtained on day 0 of AZD1222 vaccination. CDR3 DNA: TGTGCCAGCGGAGACCGGTTCTATGGCTACACCTTC. It yields the protein CASGDRFYGYTF.